This TCR beta chain was obtained from a study of early stage breast cancer tumors. V was trimmed by 4 bases and J by 5 bases, leaving 6 bases between them. The CDR3 totals 11 residues. TCRdb's table, derived via immunoSEQ multiplex PCR, lists solely in-frame clones and lacks some. The profile shows about 63,000 clones, over 60% of them singletons. This clone was counted between two and nine times. The chain combines TRBV23-1 with TRBJ2-7; D remains ambiguous. TRBV23-1 has ORF status, its function being uncertain. This receptor was taken from a person under 45 with breast cancer. The sample consisted of blood. DNA for the CDR3: TGCGCCAGCAGTCCCTCGGACGAGCAGTACTTC. This translates into CASSPSDEQYF.